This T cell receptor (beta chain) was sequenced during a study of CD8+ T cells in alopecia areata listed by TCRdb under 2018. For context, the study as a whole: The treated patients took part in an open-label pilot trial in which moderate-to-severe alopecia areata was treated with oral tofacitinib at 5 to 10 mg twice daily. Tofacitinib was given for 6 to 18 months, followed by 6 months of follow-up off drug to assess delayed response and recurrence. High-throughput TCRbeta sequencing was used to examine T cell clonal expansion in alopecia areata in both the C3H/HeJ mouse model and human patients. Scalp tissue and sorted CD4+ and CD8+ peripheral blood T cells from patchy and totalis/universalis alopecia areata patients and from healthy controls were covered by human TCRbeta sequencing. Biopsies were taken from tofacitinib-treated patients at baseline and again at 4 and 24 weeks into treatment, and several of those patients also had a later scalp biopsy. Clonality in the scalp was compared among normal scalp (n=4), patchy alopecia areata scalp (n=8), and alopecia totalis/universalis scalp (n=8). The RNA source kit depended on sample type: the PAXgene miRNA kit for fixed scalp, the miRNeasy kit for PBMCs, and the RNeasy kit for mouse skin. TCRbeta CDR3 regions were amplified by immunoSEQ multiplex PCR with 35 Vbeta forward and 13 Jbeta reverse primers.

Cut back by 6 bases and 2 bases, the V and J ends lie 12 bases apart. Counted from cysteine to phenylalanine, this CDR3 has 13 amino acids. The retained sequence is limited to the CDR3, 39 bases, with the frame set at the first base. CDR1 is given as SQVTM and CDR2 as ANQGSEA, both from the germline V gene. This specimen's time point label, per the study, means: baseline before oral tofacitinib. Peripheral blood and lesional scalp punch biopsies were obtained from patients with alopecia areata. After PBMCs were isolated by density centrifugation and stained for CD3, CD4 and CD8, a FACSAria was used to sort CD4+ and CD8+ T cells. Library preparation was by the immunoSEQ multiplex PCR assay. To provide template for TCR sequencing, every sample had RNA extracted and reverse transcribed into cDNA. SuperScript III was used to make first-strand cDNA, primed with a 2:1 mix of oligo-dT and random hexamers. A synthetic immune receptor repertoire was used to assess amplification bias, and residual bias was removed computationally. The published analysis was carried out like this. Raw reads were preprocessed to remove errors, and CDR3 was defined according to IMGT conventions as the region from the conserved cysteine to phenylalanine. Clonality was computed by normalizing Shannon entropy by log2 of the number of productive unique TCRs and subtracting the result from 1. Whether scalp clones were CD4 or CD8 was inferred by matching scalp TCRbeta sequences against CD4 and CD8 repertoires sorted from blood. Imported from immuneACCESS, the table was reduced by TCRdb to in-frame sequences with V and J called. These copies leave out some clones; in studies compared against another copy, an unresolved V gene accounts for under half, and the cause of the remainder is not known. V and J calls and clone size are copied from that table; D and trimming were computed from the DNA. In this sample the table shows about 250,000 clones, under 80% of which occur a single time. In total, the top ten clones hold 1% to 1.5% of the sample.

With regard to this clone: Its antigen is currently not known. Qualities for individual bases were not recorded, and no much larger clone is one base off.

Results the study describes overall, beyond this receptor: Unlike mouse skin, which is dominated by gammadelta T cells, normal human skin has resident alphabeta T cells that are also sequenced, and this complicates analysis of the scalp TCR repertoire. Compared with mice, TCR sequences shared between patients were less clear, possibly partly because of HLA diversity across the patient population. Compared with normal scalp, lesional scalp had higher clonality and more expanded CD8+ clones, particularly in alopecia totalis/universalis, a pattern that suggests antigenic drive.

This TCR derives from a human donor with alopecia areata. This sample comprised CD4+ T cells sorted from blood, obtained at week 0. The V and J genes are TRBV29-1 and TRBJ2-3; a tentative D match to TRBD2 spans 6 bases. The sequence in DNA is TGCAGCGTCAAACGGGGGAACACAGATACGCAGTATTTT. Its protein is CSVKRGNTDTQYF.